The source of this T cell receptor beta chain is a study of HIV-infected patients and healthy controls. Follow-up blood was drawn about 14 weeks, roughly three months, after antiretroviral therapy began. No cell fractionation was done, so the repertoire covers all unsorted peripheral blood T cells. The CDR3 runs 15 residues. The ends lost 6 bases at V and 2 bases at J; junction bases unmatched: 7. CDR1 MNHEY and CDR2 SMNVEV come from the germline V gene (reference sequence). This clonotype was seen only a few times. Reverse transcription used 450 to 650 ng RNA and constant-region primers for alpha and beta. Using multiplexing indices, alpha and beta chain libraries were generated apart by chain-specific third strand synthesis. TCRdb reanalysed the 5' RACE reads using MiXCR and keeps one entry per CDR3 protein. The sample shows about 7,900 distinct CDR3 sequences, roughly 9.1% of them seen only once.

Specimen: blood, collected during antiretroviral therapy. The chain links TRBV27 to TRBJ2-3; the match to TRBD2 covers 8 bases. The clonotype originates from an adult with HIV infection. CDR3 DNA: TGTGCCAGCAGCCCAGTGGGACTAGTCACAGATACGCAGTATTTT. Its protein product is CASSPVGLVTDTQYF.